The sequence of this TCR beta chain was determined in a study of blood T cells in healthy people across ages (dated by TCRdb to the mid-2010s). Looking at the study overall: In model experiments, roughly one uniquely barcoded TCR beta cDNA molecule per two T cells was captured by template switching. The study measured age-related changes in TCR beta repertoire diversity using deep sequencing normalized with unique cDNA molecular identifiers. The donors were divided into four age groups: young (average approximately 16 years), middle-aged (roughly 42), aged (around 67) and long-lived (roughly 82). Two additional independent replicas of 1 million unique cDNA reads from the same blood draw were analyzed for two donors (one aged 18 to 29 and one aged 80 or older). To avoid experimental bias, donors of different ages were spread randomly across the sequencing lanes.

General study outcomes and caveats: Observed TCR beta diversity per million T cells fell roughly linearly with age, and a significant reduction was already apparent by age about 43. Compared with the aged group, the long-lived group had more naive CD4+ T cells, fewer expanded clones and increased TCR diversity, a pattern suggesting age selection. Because profiling used bulk unsorted PBMCs, naive and antigen-experienced compartments could not be compared conclusively. Estimates of total diversity from one million sequenced T cells were regarded as lower bounds and underestimates. Donor CMV infection status was unknown, potentially confounding age-related changes in expanded clonotypes. There was a strong correlation between observed TCR beta diversity and the percentage of naive T cells measured by flow cytometry.

Points on this clonotype: The antigen it recognizes is unknown. No much larger clone is present one base from it, and per-base qualities are unavailable.

The 35 to 40 donors, aged about 6 to 100 years, were systemically healthy Caucasian individuals from Russia. Approximately 10 milliliters of peripheral blood were collected from each donor into EDTA-treated Vacutainer tubes. Ficoll-Paque density-gradient centrifugation was used to isolate PBMCs, with at least 6 million per sample. Total RNA was extracted from PBMCs with Trizol reagent, with at least 5 micrograms obtained per sample. For every donor, an aliquot of PBMCs went through flow cytometry to measure the percentages of naive CD45RAhigh/CD27high T cells. From cysteine to phenylalanine, the CDR3 is 14 amino acids long. Only CDR3 DNA is held: 42 bases, read in frame from base 1. CDR1 and CDR2, per the germline V gene (reference sequence), are DFQATT and SNEGSKA. After removal of 1 base from V and 4 bases from J, the junction retains 6 bases not matched to a gene. Receptors were amplified or captured by 5' RACE. The instrument given in TCRdb is Illumina HiSeq 2500. A second PCR of roughly 6 to 11 cycles was run with a J-beta primer mix and a sample-barcoded 5' primer. A unique molecular identifier was introduced onto each TCR beta cDNA molecule by a template-switch 5' adaptor carrying 12 random nucleotides. Each sample yielded at least 3 million CDR3-containing paired-end reads. All of the RNA was converted into first-strand cDNA using the Mint cDNA synthesis kit, with a TRBC-specific oligonucleotide serving as the primer. All cDNA was treated with uracil-DNA glycosylase and then went through a first 18-cycle PCR with the universal primers M1SS and BC2_uni_R. The paper's data handling went like this. For normalization, 1 million high-quality reads were randomly selected from each sample, with every read carrying a distinct molecular identifier. Instead of being binned into consensus sequences, reads that shared molecular identifiers were thrown out. MiTCR, with a Q25 quality threshold and the strictest error-elimination algorithm, was used for CDR3 identification, clonotype clustering and error correction. A nonparametric unseen species model with Euler transformation was used to estimate lower-bound total TCR beta diversity. TCRdb passed the public sequencing reads through fastp at Q25 and MiXCR, retaining productive beta sequences. Here each entry gathers all rows of one CDR3 protein and keeps the most common genes and DNA. The V and J calls were determined by TCRdb, not by the authors. In this sample the table shows fewer than 700,000 distinct CDR3 sequences, 40% to 50% of which occur a single time. The ten biggest clones cover around 23% of the sample.

The chain is encoded by TRBV20-1 joined to TRBJ1-2; 7 central bases correspond to TRBD1. The receptor was derived from a man older than 75 in good health. Sample: blood. The CDR3 protein: CSARVRQGFYGYTF. The DNA is as follows: TGCAGTGCTAGAGTCCGACAGGGATTCTATGGCTACACCTTC.